This T cell receptor (beta chain) was retrieved from a study of cytotoxic CD8 clonotypes in ibrutinib-treated CLL. Study-wide context: Samples averaged 255,043 productive templates and approximately 100,000 productive rearrangements.

Findings and limits, study-wide: Clonality was higher at baseline than in age-matched healthy donors and tracked circulating CD8+ T-cell counts.

Comment on this clone: No antigen is known for it.

The assay was immunoSEQ multiplex PCR, and TCRdb's table has in-frame clones only and misses some. There are some 14,000 clones in the sample; under 65% occur only once, and 30% to 35% lies in the top ten. Germline V gene data show CDR1 as SGHRS and CDR2 as YFSETQ. V was clipped by 7 bases and J by 4 bases, with 11 bases between them. CDR3 length equals 12 residues. The chain combines TRBV5-1 with TRBJ1-2; D is uncertain. The TCR comes from a human donor with chronic lymphocytic leukemia. Specimen: PBMCs, collected at a 24-month disease-progression time point, from a patient treated with ibrutinib. CDR3 residues: CASGRGTYGYTF. In nucleotides, the CDR3 is TGCGCCAGCGGCCGGGGTACCTATGGCTACACCTTC.